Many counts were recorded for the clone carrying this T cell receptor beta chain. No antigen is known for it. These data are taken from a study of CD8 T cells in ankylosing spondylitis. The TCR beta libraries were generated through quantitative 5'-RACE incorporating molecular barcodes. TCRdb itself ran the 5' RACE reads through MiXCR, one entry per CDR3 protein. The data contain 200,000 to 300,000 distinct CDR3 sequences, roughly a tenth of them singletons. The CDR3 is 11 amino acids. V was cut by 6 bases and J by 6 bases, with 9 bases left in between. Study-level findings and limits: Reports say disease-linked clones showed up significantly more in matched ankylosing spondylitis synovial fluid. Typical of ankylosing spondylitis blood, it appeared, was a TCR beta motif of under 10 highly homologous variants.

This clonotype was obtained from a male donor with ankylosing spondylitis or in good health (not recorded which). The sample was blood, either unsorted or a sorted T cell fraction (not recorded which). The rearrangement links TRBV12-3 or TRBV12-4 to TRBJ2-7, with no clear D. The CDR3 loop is CASSSPLEQYF. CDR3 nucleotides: TGTGCCAGCAGCTCCCCCCTCGAGCAGTACTTC.